This T cell receptor beta chain emerged from a study of identical twins. TCRdb independently ran MiXCR on the 5' RACE reads; one entry per CDR3 protein. The table shows 450,000 to 650,000 distinct CDR3 sequences, with nearly 15% occurring only once. The CDR3 runs 17 residues. From germline, CDR1 is LNHNV and CDR2 YYDKDF (reference sequence). V was clipped by 0 bases and J by 3 bases; unmatched bases: 9. These same data were also listed under a study on yellow fever vaccine responses in identical twins.

The V call is TRBV15, the J call TRBJ2-7; 9 nucleotides match TRBD1. The source material was CD4+ T cells sorted from blood. The clonotype was recovered from a young woman in good health. CDR3 sequence reads: CATSRDGLGQGRYEQYF. The CDR3 bases are TGTGCCACCAGCAGAGATGGTCTTGGACAGGGGCGCTACGAGCAGTACTTC. Filled out from reference TRBV15 and TRBJ2-7, the complete variable domain reads DAMVIQNPRYQVTQFGKPVTLSCSQTLNHNVMYWYQQKSSQAPKLLFHYYDKDFNNEADTPDNFQSRRPNTSFCFLDIRSPGLGDTAMYLCATSRDGLGQGRYEQYFGPGTRLTVT.